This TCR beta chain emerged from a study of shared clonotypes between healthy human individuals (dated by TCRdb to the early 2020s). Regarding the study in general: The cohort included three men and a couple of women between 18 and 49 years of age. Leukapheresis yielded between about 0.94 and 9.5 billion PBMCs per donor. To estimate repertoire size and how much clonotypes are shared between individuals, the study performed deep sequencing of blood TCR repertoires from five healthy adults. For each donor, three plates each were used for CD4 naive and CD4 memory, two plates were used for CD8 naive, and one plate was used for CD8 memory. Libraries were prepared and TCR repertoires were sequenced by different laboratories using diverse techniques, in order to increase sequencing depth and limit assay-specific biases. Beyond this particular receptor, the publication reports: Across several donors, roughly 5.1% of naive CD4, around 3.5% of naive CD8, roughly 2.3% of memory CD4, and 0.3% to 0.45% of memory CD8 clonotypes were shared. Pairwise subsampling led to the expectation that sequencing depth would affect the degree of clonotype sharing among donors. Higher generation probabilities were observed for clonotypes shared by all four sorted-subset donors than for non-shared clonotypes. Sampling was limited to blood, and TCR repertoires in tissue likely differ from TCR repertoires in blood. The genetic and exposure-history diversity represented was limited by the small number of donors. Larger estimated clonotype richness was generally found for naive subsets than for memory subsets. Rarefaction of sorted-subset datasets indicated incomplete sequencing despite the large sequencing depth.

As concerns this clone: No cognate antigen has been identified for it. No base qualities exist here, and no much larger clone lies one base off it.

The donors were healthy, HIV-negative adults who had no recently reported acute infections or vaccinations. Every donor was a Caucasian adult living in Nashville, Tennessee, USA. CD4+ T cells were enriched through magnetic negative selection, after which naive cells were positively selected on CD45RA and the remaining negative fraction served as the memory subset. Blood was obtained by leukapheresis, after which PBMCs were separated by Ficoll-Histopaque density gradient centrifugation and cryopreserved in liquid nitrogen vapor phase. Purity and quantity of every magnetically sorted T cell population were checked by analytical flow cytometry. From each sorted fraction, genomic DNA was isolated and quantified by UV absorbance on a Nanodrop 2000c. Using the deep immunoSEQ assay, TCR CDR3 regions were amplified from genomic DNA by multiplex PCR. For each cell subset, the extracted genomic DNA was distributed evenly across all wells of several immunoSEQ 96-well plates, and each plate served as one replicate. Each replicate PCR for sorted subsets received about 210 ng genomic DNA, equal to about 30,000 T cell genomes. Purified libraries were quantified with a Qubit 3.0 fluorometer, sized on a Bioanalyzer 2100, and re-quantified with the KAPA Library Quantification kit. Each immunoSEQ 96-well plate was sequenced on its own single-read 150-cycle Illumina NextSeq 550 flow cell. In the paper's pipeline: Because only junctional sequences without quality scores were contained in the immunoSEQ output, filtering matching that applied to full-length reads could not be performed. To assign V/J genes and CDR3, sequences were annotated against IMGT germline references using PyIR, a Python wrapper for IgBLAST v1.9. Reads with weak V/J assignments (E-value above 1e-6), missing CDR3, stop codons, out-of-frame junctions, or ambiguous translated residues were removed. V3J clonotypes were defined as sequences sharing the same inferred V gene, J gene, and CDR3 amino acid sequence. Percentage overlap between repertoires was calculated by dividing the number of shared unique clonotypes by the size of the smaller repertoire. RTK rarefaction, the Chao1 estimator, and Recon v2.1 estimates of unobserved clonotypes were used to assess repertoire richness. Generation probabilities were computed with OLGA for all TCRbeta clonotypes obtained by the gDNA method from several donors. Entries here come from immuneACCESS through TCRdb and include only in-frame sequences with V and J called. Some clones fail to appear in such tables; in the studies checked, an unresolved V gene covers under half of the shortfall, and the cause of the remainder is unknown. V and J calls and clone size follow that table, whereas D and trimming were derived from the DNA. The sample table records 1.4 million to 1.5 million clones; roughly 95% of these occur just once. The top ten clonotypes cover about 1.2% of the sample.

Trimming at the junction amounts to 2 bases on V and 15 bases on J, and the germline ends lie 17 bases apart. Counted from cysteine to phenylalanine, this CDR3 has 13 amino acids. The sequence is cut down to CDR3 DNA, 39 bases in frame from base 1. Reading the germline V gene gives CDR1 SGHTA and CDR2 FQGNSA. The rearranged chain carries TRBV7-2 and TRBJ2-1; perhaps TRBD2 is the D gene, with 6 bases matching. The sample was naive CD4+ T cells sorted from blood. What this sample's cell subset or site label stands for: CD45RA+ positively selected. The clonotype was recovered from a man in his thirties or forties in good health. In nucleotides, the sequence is TGTGCCAGCAGCTTATGGGATGAGGGGAGGACGTTCTTC. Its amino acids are CASSLWDEGRTFF.